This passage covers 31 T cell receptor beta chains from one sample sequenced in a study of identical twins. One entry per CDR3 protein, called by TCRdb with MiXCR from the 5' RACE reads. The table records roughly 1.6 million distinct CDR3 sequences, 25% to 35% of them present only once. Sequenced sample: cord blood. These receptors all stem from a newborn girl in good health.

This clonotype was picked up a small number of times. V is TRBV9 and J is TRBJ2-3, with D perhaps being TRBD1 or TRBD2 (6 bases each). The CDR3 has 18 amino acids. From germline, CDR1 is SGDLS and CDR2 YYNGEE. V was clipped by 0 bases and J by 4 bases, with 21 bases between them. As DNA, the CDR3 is TGTGCCAGCAGCGTAGAGGATCTAGAGTGGGGGGCCCCAGATACGCAGTATTTT. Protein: CASSVEDLEWGAPDTQYF. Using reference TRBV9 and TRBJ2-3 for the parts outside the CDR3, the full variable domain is DSGVTQTPKHLITATGQRVTLRCSPRSGDLSVYWYQQSLDQGLQFLIQYYNGEERAKGNILERFSAQQFPDLHSELNLSSLELGDSALYFCASSVEDLEWGAPDTQYFGPGTRLTVL.

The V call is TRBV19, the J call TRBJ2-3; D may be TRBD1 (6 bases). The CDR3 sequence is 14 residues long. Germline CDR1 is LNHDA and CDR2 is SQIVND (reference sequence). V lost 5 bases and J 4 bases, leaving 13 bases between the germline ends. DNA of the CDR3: TGTGCCAGTAGTTGGTCCAGGGGCGCAGATACGCAGTATTTT. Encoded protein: CASSWSRGADTQYF.

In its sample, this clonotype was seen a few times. CDR3 nucleotides: TGTGCCAGCCGAGGGGAGGGGAATTCACCCCTCCACTTT. Its translation is CASRGEGNSPLHF. V gene TRBV6-1 combines with J gene TRBJ1-6; the D gene is possibly TRBD1 (5 bases). The length of the CDR3 is 13 residues. Trimming shortened V by 8 bases and J by 7 bases, and 12 bases separated the two germline ends. From germline, CDR1 is MNHNS and CDR2 SASEGT.

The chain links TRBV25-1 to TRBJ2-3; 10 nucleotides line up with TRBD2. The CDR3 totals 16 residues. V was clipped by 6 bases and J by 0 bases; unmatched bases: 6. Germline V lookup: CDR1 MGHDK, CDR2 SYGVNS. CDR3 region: CASRSKTSGSTDTQYF. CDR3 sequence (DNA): TGTGCCAGCAGGTCAAAGACTAGCGGGAGCACAGATACGCAGTATTTT.

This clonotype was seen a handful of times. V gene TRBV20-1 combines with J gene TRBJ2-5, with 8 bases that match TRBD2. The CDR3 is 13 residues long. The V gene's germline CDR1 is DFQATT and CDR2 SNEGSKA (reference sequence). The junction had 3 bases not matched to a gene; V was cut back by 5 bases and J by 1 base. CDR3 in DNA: TGCAGTGCTCTCGGACTAGCCCAAGAGACCCAGTACTTC. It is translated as CSALGLAQETQYF.

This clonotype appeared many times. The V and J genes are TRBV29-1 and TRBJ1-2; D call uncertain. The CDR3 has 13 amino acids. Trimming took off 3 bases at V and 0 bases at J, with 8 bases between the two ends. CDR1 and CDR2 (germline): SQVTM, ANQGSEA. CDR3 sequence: CSVDSRANYGYTF. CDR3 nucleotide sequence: TGCAGCGTTGATTCCAGAGCTAACTATGGCTACACCTTC.

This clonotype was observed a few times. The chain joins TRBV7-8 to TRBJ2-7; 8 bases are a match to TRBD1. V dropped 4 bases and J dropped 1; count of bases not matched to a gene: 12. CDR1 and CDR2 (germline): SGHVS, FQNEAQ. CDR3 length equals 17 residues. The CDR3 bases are TGTGCCAGCAGCTGGGCACCGACAGGGGTAGATTCCTACGAGCAGTACTTC. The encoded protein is CASSWAPTGVDSYEQYF.

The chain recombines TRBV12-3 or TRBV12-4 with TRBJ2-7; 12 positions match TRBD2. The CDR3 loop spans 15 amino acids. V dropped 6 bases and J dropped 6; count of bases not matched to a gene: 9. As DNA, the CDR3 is TGTGCCAGCAGCCTGACTAGCGGGGGCCTCCGCGAGCAGTACTTC. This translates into CASSLTSGGLREQYF.

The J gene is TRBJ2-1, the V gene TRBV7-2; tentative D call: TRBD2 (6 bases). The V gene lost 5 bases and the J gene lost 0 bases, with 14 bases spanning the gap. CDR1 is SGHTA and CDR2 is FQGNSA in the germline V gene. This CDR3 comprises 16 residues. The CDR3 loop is CASSKQRVLSYNEQFF. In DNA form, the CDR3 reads TGTGCCAGCAGCAAGCAGCGGGTCCTCTCCTACAATGAGCAGTTCTTC.

The CDR3 is CASSSNTNTEAFF. CDR3 in DNA: TGCGCCAGCAGTTCCAACACGAACACTGAAGCTTTCTTT. The gene calls are TRBV5-1 and TRBJ1-1; D unresolved. The CDR3 has 13 amino acids. Between the trimmed V and J ends, which lost 5 bases and 1 base, there was a span of 9 bases. Per germline, CDR1 SGHRS and CDR2 YFSETQ.

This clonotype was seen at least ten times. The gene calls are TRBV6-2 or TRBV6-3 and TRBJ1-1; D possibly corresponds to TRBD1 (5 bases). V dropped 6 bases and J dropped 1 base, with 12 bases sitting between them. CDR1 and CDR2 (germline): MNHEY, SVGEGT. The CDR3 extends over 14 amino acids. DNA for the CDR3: TGTGCCAGCAGACCCACGGGGGGGAACACTGAAGCTTTCTTT. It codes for CASRPTGGNTEAFF.

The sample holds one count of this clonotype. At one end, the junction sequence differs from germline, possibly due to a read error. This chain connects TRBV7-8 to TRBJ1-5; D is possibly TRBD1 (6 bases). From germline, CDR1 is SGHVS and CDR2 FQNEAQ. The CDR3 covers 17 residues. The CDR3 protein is CASGLFSRTVSNQPQHF. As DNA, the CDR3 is TGTGCCAGCGGCTTATTTTCCCGGACAGTGAGCAATCAGCCCCAGCATTTT.

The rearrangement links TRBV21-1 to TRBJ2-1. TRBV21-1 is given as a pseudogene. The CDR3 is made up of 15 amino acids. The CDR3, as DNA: TGTGCCAGCAGCAAATTTTCGCAAAAAGAGAATGAGCAGTTCTTC. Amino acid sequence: CASSKFSQKENEQFF.

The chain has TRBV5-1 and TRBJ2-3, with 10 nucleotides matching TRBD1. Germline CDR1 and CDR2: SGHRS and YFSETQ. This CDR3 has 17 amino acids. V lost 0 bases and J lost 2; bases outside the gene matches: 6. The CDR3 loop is CASSLGRDRGPTDTQYF. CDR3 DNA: TGCGCCAGCAGCTTGGGACGGGACAGGGGACCCACAGATACGCAGTATTTT.

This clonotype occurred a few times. CDR3 sequence (DNA): TGTGCCAGCAGTTTACAGGGGACTAGCATTAACATTCAGTACTTC. This translates into CASSLQGTSINIQYF. The V gene is TRBV28, the J gene TRBJ2-4, with 9 bases fitting TRBD2. The V gene's germline CDR1 is MDHEN and CDR2 SYDVKM. The V and J ends lost 2 bases and 7 bases, in that order; junction bases with no gene match: 6. There are 15 residues in the CDR3.

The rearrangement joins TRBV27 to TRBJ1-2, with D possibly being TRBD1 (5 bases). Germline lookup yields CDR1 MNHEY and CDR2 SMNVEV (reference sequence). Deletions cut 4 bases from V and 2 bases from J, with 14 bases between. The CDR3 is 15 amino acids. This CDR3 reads CASSSGPRTNYGYTF. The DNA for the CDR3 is TGTGCCAGCAGTTCGGGACCCCGCACAAACTATGGCTACACCTTC.

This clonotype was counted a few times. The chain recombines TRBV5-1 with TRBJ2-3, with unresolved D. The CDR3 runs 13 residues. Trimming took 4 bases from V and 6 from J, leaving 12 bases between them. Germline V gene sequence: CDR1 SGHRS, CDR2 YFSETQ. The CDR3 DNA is TGCGCCAGCAGCACCCGGAGTAGGGATACGCAGTATTTT. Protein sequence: CASSTRSRDTQYF.

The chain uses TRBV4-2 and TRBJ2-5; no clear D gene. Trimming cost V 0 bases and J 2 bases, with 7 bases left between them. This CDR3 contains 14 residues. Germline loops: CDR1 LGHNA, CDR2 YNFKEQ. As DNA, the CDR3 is TGTGCCAGCAGCCAAGATGGCAGTCAAGAGACCCAGTACTTC. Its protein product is CASSQDGSQETQYF.

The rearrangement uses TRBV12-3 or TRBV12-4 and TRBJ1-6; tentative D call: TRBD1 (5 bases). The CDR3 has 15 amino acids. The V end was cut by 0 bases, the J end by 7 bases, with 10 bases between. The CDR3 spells CASSLAAGTNSPLHF. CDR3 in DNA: TGTGCCAGCAGTTTAGCTGCAGGGACCAATTCACCCCTCCACTTT.

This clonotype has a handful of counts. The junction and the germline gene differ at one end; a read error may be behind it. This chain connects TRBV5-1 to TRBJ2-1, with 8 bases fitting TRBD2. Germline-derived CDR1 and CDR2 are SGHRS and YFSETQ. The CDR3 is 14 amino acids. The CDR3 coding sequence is TGTGCCAGCAGCCCGGGACTAGAGGGCAATGAGCAGTTCTTC. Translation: CASSPGLEGNEQFF.

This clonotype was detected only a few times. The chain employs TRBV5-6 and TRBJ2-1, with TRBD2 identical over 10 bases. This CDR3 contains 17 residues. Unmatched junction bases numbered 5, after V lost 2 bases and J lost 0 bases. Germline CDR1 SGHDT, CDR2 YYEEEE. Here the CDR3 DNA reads TGTGCCAGCAGCTTCGTAGCGGGGGGCGTCTCCTACAATGAGCAGTTCTTC. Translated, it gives CASSFVAGGVSYNEQFF.

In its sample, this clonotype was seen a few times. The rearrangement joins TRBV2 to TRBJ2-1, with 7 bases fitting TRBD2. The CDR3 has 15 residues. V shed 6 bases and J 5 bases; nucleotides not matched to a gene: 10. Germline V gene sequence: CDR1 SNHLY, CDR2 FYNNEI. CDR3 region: CASRERREYHNEQFF. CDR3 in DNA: TGTGCCAGCAGGGAGCGGCGGGAGTATCACAATGAGCAGTTCTTC.

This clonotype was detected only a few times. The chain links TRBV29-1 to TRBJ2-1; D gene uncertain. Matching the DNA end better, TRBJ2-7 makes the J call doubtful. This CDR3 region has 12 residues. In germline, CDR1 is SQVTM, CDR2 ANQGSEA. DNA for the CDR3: TGCAGCGCTATAGGTAAACACAATGAGCAGTACTTC. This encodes CSAIGKHNEQYF.

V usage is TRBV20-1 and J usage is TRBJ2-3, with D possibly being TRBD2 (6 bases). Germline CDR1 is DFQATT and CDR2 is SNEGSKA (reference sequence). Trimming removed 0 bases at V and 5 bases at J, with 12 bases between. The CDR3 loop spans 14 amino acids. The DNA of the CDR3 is TGCAGTGCTAGAGATCTGGGGGGACGAGATACGCAGTATTTT. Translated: CSARDLGGRDTQYF.

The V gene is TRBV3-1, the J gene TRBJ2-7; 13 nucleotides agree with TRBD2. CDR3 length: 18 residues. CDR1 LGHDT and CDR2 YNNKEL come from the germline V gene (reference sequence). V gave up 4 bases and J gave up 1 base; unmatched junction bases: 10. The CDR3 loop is CASSRYPTSGGYSYEQYF. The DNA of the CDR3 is TGTGCCAGCAGCCGCTACCCGACTAGCGGGGGGTATTCCTACGAGCAGTACTTC.

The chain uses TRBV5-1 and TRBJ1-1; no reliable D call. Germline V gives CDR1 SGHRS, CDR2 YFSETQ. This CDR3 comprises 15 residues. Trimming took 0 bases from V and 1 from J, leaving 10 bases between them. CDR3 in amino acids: CASSLVGPGNTEAFF. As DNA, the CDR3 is TGCGCCAGCAGCTTGGTAGGCCCTGGGAACACTGAAGCTTTCTTT.

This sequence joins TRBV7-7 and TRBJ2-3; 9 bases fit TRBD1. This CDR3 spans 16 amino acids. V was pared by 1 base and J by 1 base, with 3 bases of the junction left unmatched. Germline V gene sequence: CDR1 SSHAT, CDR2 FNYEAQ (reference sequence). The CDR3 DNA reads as TGTGCCAGCAGCTTAGGCCGGACAGGGGGCACAGATACGCAGTATTTT. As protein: CASSLGRTGGTDTQYF.

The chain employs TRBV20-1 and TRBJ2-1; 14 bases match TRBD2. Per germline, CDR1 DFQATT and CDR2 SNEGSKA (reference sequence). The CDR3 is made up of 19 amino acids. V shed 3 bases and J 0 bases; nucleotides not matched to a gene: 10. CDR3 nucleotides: TGCAGTGCTAGCGGACTAGCGGGAGGCCCTTTGTTCTCCTACAATGAGCAGTTCTTC. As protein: CSASGLAGGPLFSYNEQFF.

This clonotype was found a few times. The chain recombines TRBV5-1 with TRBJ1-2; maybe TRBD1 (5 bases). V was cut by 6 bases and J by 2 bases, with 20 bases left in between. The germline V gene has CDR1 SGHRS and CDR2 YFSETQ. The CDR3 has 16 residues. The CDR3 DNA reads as TGCGCCAGCACCGTTGGAAGGGGAAAAGGGAACTATGGCTACACCTTC. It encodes CASTVGRGKGNYGYTF. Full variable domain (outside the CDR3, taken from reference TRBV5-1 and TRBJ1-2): KAGVTQTPRYLIKTRGQQVTLSCSPISGHRSVSWYQQTPGQGLQFLFEYFSETQRNKGNFPGRFSGRQFSNSRSEMNVSTLELGDSALYLCASTVGRGKGNYGYTFGSGTRLTVV.

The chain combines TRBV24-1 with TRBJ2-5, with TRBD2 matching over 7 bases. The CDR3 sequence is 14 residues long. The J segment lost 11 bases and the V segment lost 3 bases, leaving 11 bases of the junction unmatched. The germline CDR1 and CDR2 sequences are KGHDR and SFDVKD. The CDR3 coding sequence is TGTGCCACCAGTGATGGGGGGGTTGCCTCTAAGCAGTACTTC. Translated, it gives CATSDGGVASKQYF.

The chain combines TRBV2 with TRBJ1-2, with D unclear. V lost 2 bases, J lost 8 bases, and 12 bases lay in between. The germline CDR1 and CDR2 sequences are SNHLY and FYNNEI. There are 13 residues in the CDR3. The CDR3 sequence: CASSESQIVGYTF. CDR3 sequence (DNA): TGTGCCAGCAGTGAAAGCCAGATAGTAGGCTACACCTTC.